The 11 T cell receptor beta chains given below trace back to one sample, sequenced in a study of CD8 T cells in ankylosing spondylitis. Using its own MiXCR run on the 5' RACE reads, TCRdb lists one record per CDR3 protein. This table holds about 35,000 distinct CDR3 sequences, approximately 10% found once. The specimen was blood, either unsorted or a sorted T cell fraction (not recorded which). Receptors originate from a male donor with ankylosing spondylitis or in good health (not recorded which).

This clonotype showed up many times. CDR3 loop: CSVEPLAGYNEQFF. CDR3 sequence (DNA): TGCAGCGTTGAACCGCTAGCGGGGTACAATGAGCAGTTCTTC. V is TRBV29-1 and J is TRBJ2-1; TRBD2 aligns across 9 bases. This CDR3 region has 14 residues. Germline V gene lookup returns CDR1 SQVTM and CDR2 ANQGSEA. The junction had 3 bases not matched to a gene; V was cut back by 2 bases and J by 4 bases.

This clonotype was seen at least ten times. The rearrangement links TRBV15 to TRBJ2-7, with D uncertain. Trimming pared 4 bases from V and 2 bases from J, leaving 15 bases between. Germline V CDR1 and CDR2: LNHNV, YYDKDF (reference sequence). The CDR3 extends over 15 amino acids. The CDR3 sequence is CATSTRGELTYEQYF. The CDR3 DNA reads as TGTGCCACCAGCACGCGCGGAGAACTGACCTACGAGCAGTACTTC.

This chain connects TRBV7-3 to TRBJ2-1; D perhaps matches TRBD2 (5 bases). The germline gives CDR1 SGHTA, CDR2 FQGTGA. Trimming shortened V by 3 bases and J by 6 bases, and 9 bases separated the two germline ends. The CDR3 contains 13 residues. The CDR3 reads CASSFDYPNEQFF. For the CDR3, the DNA is TGTGCCAGCAGCTTTGACTACCCCAATGAGCAGTTCTTC.

This clonotype was observed many times. The chain recombines TRBV18 with TRBJ2-7; no clear D. The length of the CDR3 is 12 residues. Trimming shortened V by 6 bases and J by 4 bases, and 10 bases separated the two germline ends. Germline-derived CDR1 and CDR2 are KGHSH and LQKENI. The CDR3 spells CASSQDTYEQYF. The DNA of the CDR3 is TGTGCCAGCTCCCAAGACACTTACGAGCAGTACTTC.

Only a few counts were recorded for this clonotype. This chain uses TRBV2 with TRBJ2-1, with TRBD1 matching 11 bases. The CDR3 runs to 15 residues. V shed 6 bases, J shed 4 bases, and the junction held 5 bases outside the gene matches. Germline CDR1 is SNHLY and CDR2 is FYNNEI. The CDR3 is CASSGTGGVYNEQFF. The CDR3 DNA is TGTGCCAGCAGCGGGACAGGGGGGGTGTACAATGAGCAGTTCTTC. Full variable domain (remainder filled in from reference TRBV2 and TRBJ2-1): EPEVTQTPSHQVTQMGQEVILRCVPISNHLYFYWYRQILGQKVEFLVSFYNNEISEKSEIFDDQFSVERPDGSNFTLKIRSTKLEDSAMYFCASSGTGGVYNEQFFGPGTRLTVL.

This clonotype occurred a few times. V and J are TRBV27 and TRBJ1-2; D may be TRBD1 (6 bases). This CDR3 region has 15 residues. The germline V and J ends were trimmed by 3 bases and 2 bases, with 13 bases remaining between them. CDR1 and CDR2 (germline): MNHEY, SMNVEV (reference sequence). CDR3 bases: TGTGCCAGCAGTTTCTGGGCAGGGGCCAACTATGGCTACACCTTC. Protein: CASSFWAGANYGYTF.

J is TRBJ1-1 and V is TRBV20-1; D not certain. V was cut by 5 bases and J by 2 bases, with 15 bases left in between. Germline CDR1 is DFQATT and CDR2 is SNEGSKA (reference sequence). This CDR3 has 14 residues. The CDR3: CSAHAWRQNTEAFF. CDR3 coding DNA: TGCAGTGCTCATGCCTGGCGACAAAACACTGAAGCTTTCTTT.

This clonotype has only a few counts. This chain uses TRBV20-1 with TRBJ1-1; D might be TRBD1 (5 bases). V was shortened by 6 bases and J by 1 base, with 15 bases between the two germline ends. CDR3 size: 14 residues. Germline V gene lookup returns CDR1 DFQATT and CDR2 SNEGSKA (reference sequence). CDR3 sequence: CSAGGDSGNTEAFF. The CDR3 DNA reads TGCAGTGCCGGGGGGGACTCTGGGAACACTGAAGCTTTCTTT.

Sample share makes this clonotype medium-sized. The genes are TRBV12-3 or TRBV12-4 and TRBJ2-6, with 7 bases fitting TRBD1. The CDR3 has 14 residues. V shed 5 bases, J shed 2 bases, and the junction held 0 bases outside the gene matches. The CDR3 sequence is CASSDRAGANVLTF. The CDR3 DNA reads TGTGCCAGCAGTGACAGGGCTGGGGCCAACGTCCTGACTTTC.

In its sample, this clonotype was seen many times. The chain has TRBV12-3 or TRBV12-4 and TRBJ2-3; D gene ambiguous. V lost 7 bases and J 3 bases, leaving 14 bases between the germline ends. The CDR3 runs 14 residues. The CDR3 DNA reads as TGTGCCAGCACCCCACGACACACGACAGATACGCAGTATTTT. It yields the protein CASTPRHTTDTQYF.

The chain uses TRBV19 and TRBJ2-6; weak D call: TRBD2 (6 bases). Germline lookup yields CDR1 LNHDA and CDR2 SQIVND (reference sequence). Trimming took off 3 bases at V and 0 bases at J, with 21 bases between the two ends. The CDR3 is made up of 20 amino acids. The CDR3 loop is CASSIGLGRRENSGANVLTF. CDR3 nucleotides: TGTGCCAGTAGTATCGGGCTGGGGCGGAGGGAAAACTCTGGGGCCAACGTCCTGACTTTC.